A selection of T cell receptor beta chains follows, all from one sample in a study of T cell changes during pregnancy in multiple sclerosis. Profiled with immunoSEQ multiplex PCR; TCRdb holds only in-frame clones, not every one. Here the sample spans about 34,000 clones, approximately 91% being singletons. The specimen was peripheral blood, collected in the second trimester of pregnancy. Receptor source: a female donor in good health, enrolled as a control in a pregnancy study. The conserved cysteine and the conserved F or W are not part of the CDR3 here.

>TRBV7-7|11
ASSFSGSETQY
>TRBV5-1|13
ASSPEDSSYNEQF
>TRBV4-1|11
ASSLSGGTEAF
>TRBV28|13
ASRAGSYYNSPLH
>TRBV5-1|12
ASSPGGTNEKLF
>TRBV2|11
ASSADYPYEQY
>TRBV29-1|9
SVASGPRQY
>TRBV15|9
ATSVRDSLF
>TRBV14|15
ASSQDRTGRTGIEQY
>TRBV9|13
ASSVGDRGAGELF
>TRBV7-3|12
ASSLKHTNSPLH
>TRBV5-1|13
ASSLGLAYGGELF
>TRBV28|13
ASRSTGTANTEAF
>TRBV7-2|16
ASSPGLAGALNTGELF
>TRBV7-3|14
ASSPRTSGGPDTQY
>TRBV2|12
ASKEVPYNEKLF
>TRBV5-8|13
ASSAGTGGSRPQH
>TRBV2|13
ASSYGTGGGQPQH
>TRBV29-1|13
SVVRGIGSYNEQF
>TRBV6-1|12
ASTSDGEFQPQH
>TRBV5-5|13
ASSLNGESPYEQY
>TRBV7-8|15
ASSPDRVAGAGNTIY
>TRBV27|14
ASSSQGDRKIYGYT
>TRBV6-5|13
ASSQTETNTDTQY
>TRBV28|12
ASSRGVAGNTIY
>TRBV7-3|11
ASSSGLYNEQF
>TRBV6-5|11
ATHGQGIDEQF
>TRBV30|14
AWSVGGISGANVLT
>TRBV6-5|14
ASSYSESSSYNEQF
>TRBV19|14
ASSIESGTGAPGYT
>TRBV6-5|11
ASSYVGDSPLH
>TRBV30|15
AWSVNRLAGAWTEQY
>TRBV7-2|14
ASSLRSGRSTDTQY
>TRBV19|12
ASSPRPSTDTQY
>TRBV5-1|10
ASSLGLGELF
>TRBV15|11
ATSERGTDTQY
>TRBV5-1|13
ASSSGLAGADTQY
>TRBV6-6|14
ASSFPDSISSDTQY
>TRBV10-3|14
ATKGRGGQDNSPLH
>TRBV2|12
ASSVDRGGYGYT
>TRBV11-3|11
ASSLEGDYEQY
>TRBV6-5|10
ASRLPGQEAF
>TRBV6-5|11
ASSRAINGPQH
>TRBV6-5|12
ASSYFPDTDEQF
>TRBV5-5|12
ASSYEGANTEAF
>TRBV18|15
ASSSLPTGSSGYEQY
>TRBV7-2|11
ASSDGRGYGYT